Each of the 29 T cell receptor beta chains below was sequenced from the same sample in a study of T cell changes during pregnancy in multiple sclerosis. Method: immunoSEQ multiplex PCR; TCRdb's copy keeps in-frame clones and lacks some. The table has 35,000 to 45,000 clones, more than 90% seen once. The starting material was peripheral blood, obtained in the third trimester of pregnancy. The receptors were sampled from a female donor in good health, enrolled as a control in a pregnancy study.

V gene TRBV4-3 combines with J gene TRBJ2-5, with 12 bases aligning to TRBD1. The CDR3 covers 16 residues. CDR1 is LGHNA and CDR2 is YSLEER in the germline V gene. V gave up 3 bases and J gave up 5 bases; unmatched junction bases: 7. The CDR3 DNA is TGCGCCAGCAGCCAGCGGGGACAGGGGGCTTGGGAGACCCAGTACTTC. Protein: CASSQRGQGAWETQYF.

The chain has TRBV18 and TRBJ1-1; TRBD1 is a possible D gene (5 bases). The CDR3 runs 14 residues. CDR1 KGHSH and CDR2 LQKENI come from the germline V gene. V lost 6 bases and J 1 base, leaving 12 bases between the germline ends. This CDR3 is CASSPGGGNTEAFF. CDR3 nucleotides: TGTGCCAGCTCCCCCGGGGGGGGGAACACTGAAGCTTTCTTT.

The rearrangement joins TRBV5-1 to TRBJ2-1; 7 positions match TRBD2. Germline lookup yields CDR1 SGHRS and CDR2 YFSETQ. Losses at the gene ends were 0 bases for V and 7 bases for J; bases not matched to a gene: 7. CDR3 length: 15 amino acids. The CDR3: CASSLVPGGSNEQFF. In DNA, the CDR3 is TGCGCCAGCAGCTTGGTTCCGGGAGGCTCAAATGAGCAGTTCTTC.

The chain is built from TRBV19 and TRBJ2-1, with 10 nucleotides matching TRBD2. The CDR3 runs to 18 residues. Germline V gene lookup returns CDR1 LNHDA and CDR2 SQIVND (reference sequence). V dropped 1 base and J dropped 0; count of bases not matched to a gene: 6. The CDR3 DNA is TGTGCCAGTAGTATAGCGGCTAGCGGGGGTCGCTCCTACAATGAGCAGTTCTTC. Encoded protein: CASSIAASGGRSYNEQFF.

The chain combines TRBV6-6 with TRBJ1-1; the D is unclear. Trimming cost V 5 bases and J 0 bases, with 7 bases left between them. The germline CDR1 and CDR2 sequences are MNHNY and SVGAGI (reference sequence). The CDR3 covers 13 residues. The CDR3 loop is CASSPVLNTEAFF. The DNA for the CDR3 is TGTGCCAGCAGTCCAGTCTTGAACACTGAAGCTTTCTTT.

The rearrangement links TRBV5-1 to TRBJ2-5; TRBD2 might be the D (7 bases). This CDR3 contains 15 residues. Trimming cost V 0 bases and J 4 bases, with 13 bases left between them. Germline CDR1 SGHRS, CDR2 YFSETQ. The CDR3 region has the DNA TGCGCCAGCAGCTTGGTCGGGGGCGGGGGAGAGACCCAGTACTTC. It encodes CASSLVGGGGETQYF. Filled out from reference TRBV5-1 and TRBJ2-5, the complete variable domain reads KAGVTQTPRYLIKTRGQQVTLSCSPISGHRSVSWYQQTPGQGLQFLFEYFSETQRNKGNFPGRFSGRQFSNSRSEMNVSTLELGDSALYLCASSLVGGGGETQYFGPGTRLLVL.

This rearrangement joins TRBV7-2 to TRBJ2-1, with 14 bases aligning to TRBD2. Trimming at V came to 5 bases and at J to 0 bases, leaving 6 bases not matched to a gene. Germline V gene sequence: CDR1 SGHTA, CDR2 FQGNSA. The CDR3 spans 18 residues. CDR3 in DNA: TGTGCCAGCAGCGACCGACTAGCGGGGGGGAGCTCCTACAATGAGCAGTTCTTC. Translation: CASSDRLAGGSSYNEQFF.

This clone was detected only once. The J gene is TRBJ2-5, the V gene TRBV6-1; TRBD1 matches 11 bases. The V gene end was trimmed by 4 bases and the J gene end by 11 bases; junction bases not matched to a gene: 9. The germline gives CDR1 MNHNS, CDR2 SASEGT. The CDR3 runs to 14 residues. CDR3 bases: TGTGCCAGCAGTGGGGGACAGGGGGTTGGGGAGCAGTACTTC. Its protein is CASSGGQGVGEQYF.

The chain couples TRBV28 to TRBJ1-1; the match to TRBD1 covers 9 bases. V was clipped by 3 bases and J by 3 bases; unmatched bases: 11. Germline V CDR1 and CDR2: MDHEN, SYDVKM. There are 17 residues in the CDR3. The CDR3: CASSLGMAQGAYTEAFF. The CDR3 nucleotides are TGTGCCAGCAGTTTGGGGATGGCACAGGGGGCTTACACTGAAGCTTTCTTT.

The chain links TRBV4-1 to TRBJ2-7; D possibly corresponds to TRBD2 (6 bases). The CDR3 totals 15 residues. Germline V CDR1 and CDR2: MGHRA, YSYEKL. The V and J ends lost 5 bases and 3 bases respectively, with 17 bases between them. The CDR3 nucleotides are TGCGCCAGCAGCAAATACGCCGGACTACTCTACGAGCAGTACTTC. Residues: CASSKYAGLLYEQYF.

The rearrangement links TRBV6-5 to TRBJ2-5; 8 nucleotides agree with TRBD1. The CDR3 totals 14 residues. Per the germline V gene, CDR1 is MNHEY and CDR2 is SVGAGI. The V segment lost 6 bases and the J segment 2 bases; nucleotides outside the gene matches: 5. The CDR3 loop is CASSPTGGQETQYF. CDR3 DNA: TGTGCCAGCAGCCCAACAGGGGGACAAGAGACCCAGTACTTC.

The rearrangement uses TRBV10-1 and TRBJ1-1; D is perhaps TRBD1 (6 bases). The V end was cut by 6 bases, the J end by 3 bases, with 20 bases between. CDR3 length: 16 amino acids. Germline-derived CDR1 and CDR2 are WNHNN and SYGVQD (reference sequence). The CDR3 coding sequence is TGCGCCAGCAGCGCTAAACAGGGATTCGTGGACACTGAAGCTTTCTTT. It codes for CASSAKQGFVDTEAFF.

The rearrangement uses TRBV30 and TRBJ2-5; D may be TRBD1 (5 bases). This CDR3 spans 14 amino acids. Germline loops: CDR1 GTSNPN, CDR2 SVGIG (reference sequence). V dropped 1 base and J dropped 0 bases, with 9 bases sitting between them. CDR3 DNA sequence: TGTGCCTGGAGTGCGACAGTTTACCAAGAGACCCAGTACTTC. It codes for CAWSATVYQETQYF.

DNA for the CDR3: TGTGCCAGCAGTTTATCGCAGGGGGCTAGTGGCTACACCTTC. As protein: CASSLSQGASGYTF. The chain couples TRBV27 to TRBJ1-2; 8 bases match TRBD1. Germline V gene lookup returns CDR1 MNHEY and CDR2 SMNVEV (reference sequence). The CDR3 sequence is 14 residues long. J was trimmed by 7 bases and V by 0 bases; bases with no gene match: 4.

The rearrangement joins TRBV9 to TRBJ1-4; D possibly corresponds to TRBD1 (5 bases). Trimming cost V 0 bases and J 5 bases, with 8 bases left between them. CDR1 and CDR2 (germline): SGDLS, YYNGEE. This CDR3 has 14 amino acids. CDR3 DNA: TGTGCCAGCAGCGTAGGACAGCGCAATGAAAAACTGTTTTTT. Protein sequence: CASSVGQRNEKLFF.

The genes are TRBV6-5 and TRBJ2-1, with a possible D match to TRBD2 (6 bases). V lost 3 bases and J 3 bases, leaving 12 bases between the germline ends. Germline assignment: CDR1 MNHEY and CDR2 SVGAGI. The CDR3 contains 15 residues. CDR3 DNA sequence: TGTGCCAGCAGTTATTCCCCGACTAGCTACAATGAGCAGTTCTTC. Encoded protein: CASSYSPTSYNEQFF.

The J gene is TRBJ2-5, the V gene TRBV5-1; the D is unclear. The CDR3 length is 13 residues. Between the trimmed V and J ends, which lost 2 bases and 4 bases, there was a span of 9 bases. Per germline, CDR1 SGHRS and CDR2 YFSETQ. The CDR3 DNA is TGCGCCAGCAGCTTCCCGGGTACAGAGACCCAGTACTTC. Its translation is CASSFPGTETQYF. Full variable domain (missing parts from reference TRBV5-1 and TRBJ2-5): KAGVTQTPRYLIKTRGQQVTLSCSPISGHRSVSWYQQTPGQGLQFLFEYFSETQRNKGNFPGRFSGRQFSNSRSEMNVSTLELGDSALYLCASSFPGTETQYFGPGTRLLVL.

The chain joins TRBV9 to TRBJ1-3; D remains ambiguous. Germline CDR1 SGDLS, CDR2 YYNGEE. The CDR3 runs 13 residues. Trimming removed 0 bases at V and 4 bases at J, with 5 bases between. The CDR3 DNA is TGTGCCAGCAGCGTAGCTTCCGGAAACACCATATATTTT. This translates into CASSVASGNTIYF.

V gene TRBV13 combines with J gene TRBJ2-4, with TRBD2 matching over 13 bases. J gave up 3 bases and V 0 bases, and 14 bases lay outside the gene matches. Germline CDR1 and CDR2: PRHDT and FYEKMQ (reference sequence). The CDR3 totals 21 residues. This CDR3 reads CASSLGDLLAGGAYDKNIQYF. The CDR3 DNA is TGTGCCAGCAGCTTAGGCGATTTACTAGCGGGAGGGGCCTATGACAAAAACATTCAGTACTTC.

Note on this clone: Other DNA sequences in the same sample also yield this CDR3. The J gene is TRBJ2-5, the V gene TRBV5-1; 7 bases line up with TRBD1. The germline gives CDR1 SGHRS, CDR2 YFSETQ. The CDR3 extends over 15 amino acids. The junction had 5 bases not matched to a gene; V was cut back by 1 base and J by 2 bases. The CDR3 spells CASSLQRGPQETQYF. The DNA of the CDR3 is TGCGCCAGCAGCTTGCAAAGGGGGCCTCAAGAGACCCAGTACTTC.

The V call is TRBV9, the J call TRBJ1-5; D call uncertain. CDR1 is SGDLS, CDR2 YYNGEE, per germline. This CDR3 is 15 amino acids long. Trimming cost V 0 bases and J 5 bases, with 12 bases left between them. CDR3 nucleotides: TGTGCCAGCAGCGTAGGCCCTCAGGTGGATCAGCCCCAGCATTTT. Its protein product is CASSVGPQVDQPQHF. The variable domain in full, with the rest retrieved from reference TRBV9 and TRBJ1-5, is DSGVTQTPKHLITATGQRVTLRCSPRSGDLSVYWYQQSLDQGLQFLIQYYNGEERAKGNILERFSAQQFPDLHSELNLSSLELGDSALYFCASSVGPQVDQPQHFGDGTRLSIL.

The chain links TRBV9 to TRBJ2-2; TRBD2 matches at 8 bases. V was clipped by 4 bases and J by 6 bases; unmatched bases: 8. This CDR3 has 15 amino acids. Germline V gene data show CDR1 as SGDLS and CDR2 as YYNGEE. CDR3 sequence (DNA): TGTGCCAGCAGCCCCCAGGGACTAGGTCCCGGGGAGCTGTTTTTT. It specifies CASSPQGLGPGELFF.

This rearrangement joins TRBV12-5 to TRBJ2-3, with D perhaps matching TRBD1 (5 bases). V was shortened by 4 bases and J by 1 base, with 9 bases between the two germline ends. CDR1 and CDR2 from the germline V gene are LGHNT and FRNRAP. This CDR3 comprises 14 residues. The CDR3 region has the DNA TGTGCTAGTGGTTCCCCGACAGGCACAGATACGCAGTATTTT. This gives the protein CASGSPTGTDTQYF.

This clone has just one count. The chain uses TRBV4-3 and TRBJ1-4; the D is unclear. Per the germline V gene, CDR1 is LGHNA and CDR2 is YSLEER. V was cut by 4 bases and J by 7 bases, with 13 bases left in between. The CDR3 spans 14 residues. The CDR3 region is CASSRGLAGEKLFF. DNA of the CDR3: TGCGCCAGCAGCCGTGGTCTGGCGGGTGAAAAACTGTTTTTT.

In DNA, the CDR3 is TGTGCCAGCAGCTATGCTCTAGCGGGTGAGCAGTTCTTC. Its protein product is CASSYALAGEQFF. This chain joins TRBV5-6 and TRBJ2-1, with TRBD2 matching over 8 bases. CDR3 length: 13 amino acids. Unmatched junction bases numbered 5, after V lost 3 bases and J lost 9 bases. Germline CDR1 SGHDT, CDR2 YYEEEE.

This clone has more than one count but fewer than ten. V gene TRBV5-6 combines with J gene TRBJ2-7, with 7 positions matching TRBD2. Germline V gene data show CDR1 as SGHDT and CDR2 as YYEEEE. This CDR3 is built from 14 residues. With V trimmed by 1 base and J by 2 bases, 3 bases remained unmatched. Written as DNA, the CDR3 is TGTGCCAGCAGCTTGTCAGCGGGGACCTACGAGCAGTACTTC. As protein: CASSLSAGTYEQYF.

This chain links TRBV11-2 with TRBJ1-2; perhaps TRBD1 as D (5 bases). Trimming removed 1 base from V and 4 bases from J, with 10 bases in between. Germline assignment: CDR1 SGHAT and CDR2 FQNNGV. CDR3 size: 14 residues. This CDR3 is CASSLVLGGYGYTF. CDR3 coding DNA: TGTGCCAGCAGCTTAGTCCTCGGGGGCTATGGCTACACCTTC. The whole variable domain, filled in from reference TRBV11-2 and TRBJ1-2, reads EAGVAQSPRYKIIEKRQSVAFWCNPISGHATLYWYQQILGQGPKLLIQFQNNGVVDDSQLPKDRFSAERLKGVDSTLKIQPAKLEDSAVYLCASSLVLGGYGYTFGSGTRLTVV.

The V gene is TRBV18, the J gene TRBJ2-5; D perhaps matches TRBD2 (5 bases). The CDR3 totals 15 residues. V was trimmed by 0 bases and J by 9 bases, leaving 17 bases between them. Germline V gene data show CDR1 as KGHSH and CDR2 as LQKENI. CDR3 protein: CASSPPTPGKPAQYF. As DNA, the CDR3 is TGTGCCAGCTCACCACCAACCCCGGGAAAACCGGCCCAGTACTTC.

A single count supports this clone. This rearrangement joins TRBV7-9 to TRBJ2-7; TRBD1 matches at 7 bases. J gave up 3 bases and V 3 bases, and 14 bases lay outside the gene matches. Germline values: CDR1 SEHNR, CDR2 FQNEAQ (reference sequence). This CDR3 is built from 17 residues. The chain's CDR3 is CASSFKAQTGMDYEQYF. CDR3 bases: TGTGCCAGCAGCTTCAAGGCCCAGACAGGGATGGACTACGAGCAGTACTTC.